The 9 T cell receptor beta chains below come from one sample, sequenced in a study of CD8 T cells in ankylosing spondylitis. Findings and limits, study-wide: Within ankylosing spondylitis blood, a TCR beta motif made up of fewer than ten highly homologous variants appeared to be characteristic.

These receptors have no known antigen. TCRdb independently ran MiXCR on the 5' RACE reads; one entry per CDR3 protein. The sample carries over 450,000 distinct CDR3 sequences, roughly 13% recorded once. The sample comprised blood, either unsorted or a sorted T cell fraction (not recorded which). The receptors shown here come from a male donor with ankylosing spondylitis.

This clonotype was seen repeatedly, ten times or more. The chain is built from TRBV11-2 and TRBJ1-3; D unclear. The V gene lost 1 base and the J gene lost 0 bases, with 7 bases spanning the gap. Per germline, CDR1 SGHAT and CDR2 FQNNGV. CDR3 length equals 15 residues. The CDR3 here is CASSLGLSSGNTIYF. For the CDR3, the DNA is TGTGCCAGCAGCTTAGGTCTCAGCTCTGGAAACACCATATATTTT.

This clonotype was seen many times. The rearrangement uses TRBV27 and TRBJ2-1; 9 positions agree with TRBD1. The V and J ends lost 9 bases and 11 bases, in that order; junction bases with no gene match: 11. Germline-derived CDR1 and CDR2 are MNHEY and SMNVEV (reference sequence). This CDR3 is 13 amino acids long. This CDR3 reads CASGTGPIRKQFF. The CDR3 DNA reads TGTGCCAGTGGGACAGGGCCAATTAGGAAGCAGTTCTTC.

The gene calls are TRBV25-1 and TRBJ1-2; maybe TRBD1 (6 bases). Trimming left V 4 bases short and J 6 bases short, with 12 bases between. CDR1 is MGHDK, CDR2 SYGVNS, per germline. CDR3 length equals 13 residues. CDR3: CASSGRGRNGYTF. The CDR3 region has the DNA TGTGCCAGCAGTGGCAGGGGCAGGAATGGCTACACCTTC.

The chain combines TRBV6-1 with TRBJ2-7; D gene ambiguous. This CDR3 has 14 residues. Germline-derived CDR1 and CDR2 are MNHNS and SASEGT. V lost 7 bases and J lost 7, with 20 bases in between. CDR3 DNA: TGTGCCAGCACCTATGAGGTAGTGTCGGGTGAGCAGTACTTC. Amino acids: CASTYEVVSGEQYF.

This clonotype was detected ten times or more. This chain links TRBV3-1 with TRBJ2-5, with 10 bases identical to TRBD2. V lost 4 bases to trimming and J lost 1 base; unmatched junction nucleotides: 6. The length of the CDR3 is 16 residues. Germline lookup yields CDR1 LGHDT and CDR2 YNNKEL (reference sequence). DNA for the CDR3: TGTGCCAGCAGCCGTGGACTAGCGGAAGGCCAAGAGACCCAGTACTTC. This codes for CASSRGLAEGQETQYF.

This clonotype was seen a handful of times. The chain uses TRBV2 and TRBJ2-7, with D unresolved. Deletions cut 4 bases from V and 3 bases from J, with 19 bases between. This CDR3 is 16 amino acids long. Germline assignment: CDR1 SNHLY and CDR2 FYNNEI. The CDR3 DNA reads as TGTGCCAGCAGTGTCCCCCCGGCCGACGGGCACTACGAGCAGTACTTC. As protein: CASSVPPADGHYEQYF.

The V call is TRBV11-2, the J call TRBJ2-7, with 11 bases fitting TRBD1. Per the germline V gene, CDR1 is SGHAT and CDR2 is FQNNGV. The V and J ends lost 5 bases and 3 bases, in that order; junction bases with no gene match: 9. The CDR3 has 16 amino acids. CDR3: CASSQQGTGGLYEQYF. For the CDR3, the DNA is TGTGCCAGCAGCCAACAGGGGACAGGGGGTCTCTACGAGCAGTACTTC.

The chain is built from TRBV5-1 and TRBJ2-7; 8 bases agree with TRBD1. Per germline, CDR1 SGHRS and CDR2 YFSETQ. The CDR3 extends over 15 amino acids. Trimming took 4 bases from V and 7 from J; bases not matched to a gene: 13. Here the CDR3 DNA reads TGCGCCAGCAGCCTGGGACAGGACGAAATTAGGGAGCAGTACTTC. It is translated as CASSLGQDEIREQYF.

The sample holds one count of this clonotype. The conserved final phenylalanine or tryptophan is absent from the CDR3, which likely points to a read error. The chain recombines TRBV11-3 with TRBJ1-5, with 8 bases that match TRBD1. After removal of 3 bases from V and 8 bases from J, the junction contained 3 bases not matched to a gene. This CDR3 comprises 13 residues. Germline CDR1 reads SGHNT; CDR2 reads YENEEA. The CDR3 DNA reads TGTGCCAGCAGCTTGGAACAGGGGGAGCCCCAGCATTAT. Amino acid sequence: CASSLEQGEPQHY.